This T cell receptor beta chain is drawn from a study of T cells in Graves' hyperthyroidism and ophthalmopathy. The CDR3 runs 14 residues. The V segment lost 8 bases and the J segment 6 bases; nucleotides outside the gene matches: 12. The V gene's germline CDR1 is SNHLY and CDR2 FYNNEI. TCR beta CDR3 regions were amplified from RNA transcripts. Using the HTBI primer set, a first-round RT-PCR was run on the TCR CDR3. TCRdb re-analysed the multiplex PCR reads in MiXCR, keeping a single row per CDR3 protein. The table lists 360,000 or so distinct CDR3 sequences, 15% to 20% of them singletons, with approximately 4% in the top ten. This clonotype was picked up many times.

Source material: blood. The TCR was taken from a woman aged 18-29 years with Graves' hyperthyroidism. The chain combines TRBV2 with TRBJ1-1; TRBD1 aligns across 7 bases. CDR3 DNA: TGTGCCAGCGTTGACAGGGATTGGACCCCTGAAGCTTTCTTT. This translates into CASVDRDWTPEAFF.